The 17 T cell receptor beta chains given below trace back to one sample, sequenced in a study of a mutant IDH1 vaccine in newly diagnosed glioma (dated by TCRdb to about 2021). To prepare the library, the immunoSEQ multiplex PCR assay was applied. Held by TCRdb, this immuneACCESS table contains in-frame sequences only and omits some clones. Under half of the omission traces to an unresolved V gene where checked; the cause of the rest is unknown. The sample has around 54,000 clones on record, about four fifths of them singletons. The top ten clones comprise roughly 19% of the sample. The sample's time point label is to be understood as: baseline, week 1 (first vaccination visit). This specimen's treatment or condition label, per the study, means: pre-vaccination baseline after standard-of-care therapy. The sample in question was PBMCs, obtained from a glioma patient treated with radiotherapy, temozolomide or both. These receptor sequences come from a man younger than 35 with glioma.

This clone was recorded a few times. The genes are TRBV4-2 and TRBJ1-6; the match to TRBD1 covers 11 bases. This CDR3 contains 15 residues. Trimming at V came to 1 base and at J to 9 bases, leaving 2 bases not matched to a gene. From germline, CDR1 is LGHNA and CDR2 YNFKEQ. The DNA for the CDR3 is TGTGCCAGCAGCCAAGGAGGGACAGGGGGTTCACCCCTCCACTTT. Protein: CASSQGGTGGSPLHF.

The chain is built from TRBV30 and TRBJ2-7, with D perhaps TRBD1 (6 bases). V gave up 2 bases and J gave up 1 base, with 12 bases separating them. Germline CDR1 reads GTSNPN; CDR2 reads SVGIG (reference sequence). The CDR3 spans 14 residues. The CDR3 region has the DNA TGTGCCTGGAGTCCCCGCGGACAGTCCTACGAGCAGTACTTC. This gives the protein CAWSPRGQSYEQYF.

The chain recombines TRBV6-5 with TRBJ2-7, with D uncertain. Trimming left V 6 bases short and J 2 bases short, with 11 bases between. The V gene's germline CDR1 is MNHEY and CDR2 SVGAGI. The CDR3 consists of 13 residues. This chain's CDR3 is CASSPLGTYEQYF. CDR3 sequence (DNA): TGTGCCAGCAGCCCTCTAGGGACCTACGAGCAGTACTTC.

The sample holds a few counts of this clone. The chain recombines TRBV9 with TRBJ1-4, with TRBD1 matching 7 bases. The CDR3 sequence is 15 residues long. V shed 1 base, J shed 3 bases, and the junction held 3 bases outside the gene matches. CDR1 and CDR2 (germline): SGDLS, YYNGEE. CDR3: CASSVLGTANEKLFF. For the CDR3, the DNA is TGTGCCAGCAGCGTACTCGGGACAGCTAATGAAAAACTGTTTTTT. The full variable domain, its missing parts supplied by reference TRBV9 and TRBJ1-4, is DSGVTQTPKHLITATGQRVTLRCSPRSGDLSVYWYQQSLDQGLQFLIQYYNGEERAKGNILERFSAQQFPDLHSELNLSSLELGDSALYFCASSVLGTANEKLFFGSGTQLSVL.

This chain uses TRBV29-1 with TRBJ2-2; TRBD2 is a possible D gene (5 bases). CDR1 is SQVTM, CDR2 ANQGSEA, per germline. V lost 2 bases to trimming and J lost 3 bases, with 10 bases between them. The CDR3 loop spans 14 amino acids. CDR3 nucleotides: TGCAGCGTTGAACCTCGGGGTGACACCGGGGAGCTGTTTTTT. Translated: CSVEPRGDTGELFF.

The genes are TRBV30 and TRBJ2-4, with a tentative D call TRBD2 (5 bases). With 0 bases removed from V and 7 bases from J, the gap between germline ends came to 16 bases. Germline assignment: CDR1 GTSNPN and CDR2 SVGIG (reference sequence). This CDR3 is 15 amino acids long. This CDR3 is CAWSVESGLVNIQYF. CDR3 sequence (DNA): TGTGCCTGGAGTGTAGAGTCCGGACTTGTTAACATTCAGTACTTC.

The V call is TRBV19, the J call TRBJ1-4; D unclear. The CDR3 extends over 13 amino acids. V was trimmed by 6 bases and J by 12 bases, leaving 17 bases between them. CDR1 is LNHDA, CDR2 SQIVND, per germline (reference sequence). The CDR3 nucleotides are TGTGCCAGTAGCCTCCTTCCAGGAGTAGAACTGTTTTTT. It specifies CASSLLPGVELFF.

This clone was seen more than once but under ten times. The V call is TRBV29-1, the J call TRBJ1-1; D is uncertain. Germline CDR1 reads SQVTM; CDR2 reads ANQGSEA. V shed 5 bases and J shed 1 base, with 8 bases lying between them. This CDR3 spans 12 amino acids. DNA of the CDR3: TGCAGCGTTCGGCTATCGAACACTGAAGCTTTCTTT. Protein sequence: CSVRLSNTEAFF.

In DNA, the CDR3 is TGTGCCATCAGTGTCGGTCGGGTCGCGGATGAGCAGTTCTTC. It is translated as CAISVGRVADEQFF. The chain recombines TRBV10-3 with TRBJ2-1; D unresolved. This CDR3 region has 14 residues. CDR1 is ENHRY, CDR2 SYGVKD, per germline. Trimming cost V 4 bases and J 8 bases, with 15 bases left between them.

V usage is TRBV9 and J usage is TRBJ1-2; the D is unclear. V lost 5 bases, J lost 1 base, and 9 bases lay in between. The CDR3 length is 13 residues. Germline V CDR1 and CDR2: SGDLS, YYNGEE. The CDR3 DNA reads TGTGCCAGCAGTCGGACGGTTAACTATGGCTACACCTTC. It is translated as CASSRTVNYGYTF.

A single count supports this clone. This chain joins TRBV7-2 and TRBJ1-1; 7 bases map to TRBD1. V was clipped by 3 bases and J by 3 bases; unmatched bases: 4. Germline CDR1 and CDR2: SGHTA and FQGNSA. This CDR3 spans 14 amino acids. CDR3 DNA: TGTGCCAGCAGCTTCAGGGGGGGCGACACTGAAGCTTTCTTT. Protein sequence: CASSFRGGDTEAFF.

This clone was counted many times. The V gene is TRBV7-2, the J gene TRBJ1-1; 8 bases are shared with TRBD1. In germline, CDR1 is SGHTA, CDR2 FQGNSA. The CDR3 covers 14 residues. V lost 5 bases and J lost 7; bases outside the gene matches: 9. The CDR3 sequence is CASSRDRGGGEAFF. CDR3 nucleotide sequence: TGTGCCAGCAGCCGAGACAGGGGCGGGGGTGAAGCTTTCTTT.

The chain recombines TRBV4-1 with TRBJ1-4; D gene ambiguous. V lost 0 bases, J lost 5 bases, and 10 bases lay in between. The germline V gene encodes CDR1 MGHRA and CDR2 YSYEKL. The CDR3 length is 15 residues. CDR3 nucleotide sequence: TGCGCCAGCAGCCAAGATCTTGCCTACAATGAAAAACTGTTTTTT. Translation gives CASSQDLAYNEKLFF.

The chain's CDR3 is CASSDPMNTEAFF. The CDR3, as DNA: TGTGCCAGCAGCGACCCCATGAACACTGAAGCTTTCTTT. The chain recombines TRBV4-2 with TRBJ1-1, with D hard to call. This CDR3 contains 13 residues. Germline CDR1 LGHNA, CDR2 YNFKEQ. Trimming took off 5 bases at V and 0 bases at J, with 7 bases between the two ends.

This clone was detected once. J is TRBJ1-1 and V is TRBV6-1; possible D gene TRBD1, 6 bases. The CDR3 spans 14 residues. Trimming left V 3 bases short and J 5 bases short, with 13 bases between. Per germline, CDR1 MNHNS and CDR2 SASEGT. CDR3 coding DNA: TGTGCCAGCAGTGATCGGGGGGCGGGGACTGAAGCTTTCTTT. It encodes CASSDRGAGTEAFF.

This clone has a handful of counts. The CDR3 region is CASSVDRGLYGYTF. DNA of the CDR3: TGTGCCAGCAGTGTGGACAGGGGGCTCTATGGCTACACCTTC. The gene calls are TRBV2 and TRBJ1-2; 11 nucleotides match TRBD1. The trim removed 4 bases at V and 4 bases at J, leaving 2 bases unmatched. The CDR3 is 14 residues long. Germline lookup yields CDR1 SNHLY and CDR2 FYNNEI.

The CDR3 DNA sequence: TGTGCCAGCAGACCCCTGGGTCAGGGAGAGACCCAGTACTTC. The encoded protein is CASRPLGQGETQYF. The chain joins TRBV27 to TRBJ2-5; D possibly corresponds to TRBD1 (5 bases). V shed 6 bases and J shed 4 bases, with 15 bases lying between them. Germline-derived CDR1 and CDR2 are MNHEY and SMNVEV (reference sequence). CDR3 length: 14 residues.